This TCR beta chain was captured by sequencing in a study of chemoradiotherapy in HPV16-positive cancers. As for the study in general: Candidate HPV-specific clones and shared TCR motifs came from a couple of HPV16-positive patients.

The method was immunoSEQ multiplex PCR; TCRdb's version includes in-frame clones alone and lacks a portion of them. The table records more than 9,000 clones, 70% to 80% of them present only once. Regarding the study as a whole: Candidate HPV-specific clones and E7-related TCR motifs grew in tumor during treatment.

Repeated repertoire sampling spanned the course of chemoradiotherapy. Note on this clone: Its antigen is unidentified.

Germline CDR1 is SEHNR and CDR2 is FQNEAQ (reference sequence). Trimming took 1 base from V and 6 from J; bases not matched to a gene: 3. The CDR3 extends over 15 amino acids. This receptor was taken from a human donor with HPV-associated anogenital cancer. The rearrangement uses TRBV7-9 and TRBJ1-4, with 9 bases lining up with TRBD1. Sample acquisition took place from a patient who underwent chemoradiotherapy. Written as DNA, the CDR3 is TGTGCCAGCAGCTTAGGGGACAGGGATTATGAAAAACTGTTTTTT. Translating it yields CASSLGDRDYEKLFF.